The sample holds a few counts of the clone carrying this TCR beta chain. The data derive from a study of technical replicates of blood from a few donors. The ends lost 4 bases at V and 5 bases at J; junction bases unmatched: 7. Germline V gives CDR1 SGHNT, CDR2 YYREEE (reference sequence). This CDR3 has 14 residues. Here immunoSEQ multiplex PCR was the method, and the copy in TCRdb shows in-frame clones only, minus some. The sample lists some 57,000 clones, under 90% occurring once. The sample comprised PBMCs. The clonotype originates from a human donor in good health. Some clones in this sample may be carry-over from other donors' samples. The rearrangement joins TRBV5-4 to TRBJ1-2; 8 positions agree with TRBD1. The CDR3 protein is CASSGQGFGYGYTF. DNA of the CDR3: TGTGCCAGCAGCGGACAGGGTTTCGGGTATGGCTACACCTTC. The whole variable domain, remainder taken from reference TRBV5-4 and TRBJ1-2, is ETGVTQSPTHLIKTRGQQVTLRCSSQSGHNTVSWYQQALGQGPQFIFQYYREEENGRGNFPPRFSGLQFPNYSSELNVNALELDDSALYLCASSGQGFGYGYTFGSGTRLTVV.